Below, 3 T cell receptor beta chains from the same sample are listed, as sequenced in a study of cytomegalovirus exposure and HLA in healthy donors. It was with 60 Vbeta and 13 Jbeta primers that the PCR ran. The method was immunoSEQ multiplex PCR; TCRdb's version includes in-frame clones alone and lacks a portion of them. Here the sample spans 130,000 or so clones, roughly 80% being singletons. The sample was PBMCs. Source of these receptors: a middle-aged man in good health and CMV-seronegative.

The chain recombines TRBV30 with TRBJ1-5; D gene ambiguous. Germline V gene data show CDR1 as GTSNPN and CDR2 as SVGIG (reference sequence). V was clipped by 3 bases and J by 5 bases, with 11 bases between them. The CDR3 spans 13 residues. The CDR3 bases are TGTGCCTGGAGCGAAAGAGGTGATCAGCCCCAGCATTTT. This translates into CAWSERGDQPQHF.

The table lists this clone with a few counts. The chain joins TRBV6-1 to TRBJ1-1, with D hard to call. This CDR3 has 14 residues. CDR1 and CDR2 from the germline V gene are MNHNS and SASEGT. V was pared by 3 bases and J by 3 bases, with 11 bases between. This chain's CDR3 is CASSDVGGYTEAFF. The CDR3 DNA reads TGTGCCAGCAGTGATGTCGGAGGGTACACTGAAGCTTTCTTT.

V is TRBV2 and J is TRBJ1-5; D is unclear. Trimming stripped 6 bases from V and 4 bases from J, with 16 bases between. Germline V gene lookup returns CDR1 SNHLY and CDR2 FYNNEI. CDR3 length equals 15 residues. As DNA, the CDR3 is TGTGCCAGCAGCTCCGGGTTCGTCGCAAATCAGCCCCAGCATTTT. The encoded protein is CASSSGFVANQPQHF.